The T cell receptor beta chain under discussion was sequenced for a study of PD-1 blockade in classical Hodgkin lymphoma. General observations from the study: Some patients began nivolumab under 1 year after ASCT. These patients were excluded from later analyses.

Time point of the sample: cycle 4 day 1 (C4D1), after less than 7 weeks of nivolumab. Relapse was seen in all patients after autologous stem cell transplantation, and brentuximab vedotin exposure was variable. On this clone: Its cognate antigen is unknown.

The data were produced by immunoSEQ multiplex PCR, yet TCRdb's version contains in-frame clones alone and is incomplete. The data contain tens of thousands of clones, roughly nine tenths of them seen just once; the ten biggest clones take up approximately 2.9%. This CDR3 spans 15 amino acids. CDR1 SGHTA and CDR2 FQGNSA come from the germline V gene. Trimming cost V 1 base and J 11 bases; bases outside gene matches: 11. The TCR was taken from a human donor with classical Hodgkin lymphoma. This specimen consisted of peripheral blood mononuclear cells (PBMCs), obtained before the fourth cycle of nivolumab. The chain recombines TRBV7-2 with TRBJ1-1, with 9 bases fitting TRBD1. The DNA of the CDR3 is TGTGCCAGCAGCTTAGAAGTGAACAGGGGGCGTCAGGCTTTCTTT. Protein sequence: CASSLEVNRGRQAFF.